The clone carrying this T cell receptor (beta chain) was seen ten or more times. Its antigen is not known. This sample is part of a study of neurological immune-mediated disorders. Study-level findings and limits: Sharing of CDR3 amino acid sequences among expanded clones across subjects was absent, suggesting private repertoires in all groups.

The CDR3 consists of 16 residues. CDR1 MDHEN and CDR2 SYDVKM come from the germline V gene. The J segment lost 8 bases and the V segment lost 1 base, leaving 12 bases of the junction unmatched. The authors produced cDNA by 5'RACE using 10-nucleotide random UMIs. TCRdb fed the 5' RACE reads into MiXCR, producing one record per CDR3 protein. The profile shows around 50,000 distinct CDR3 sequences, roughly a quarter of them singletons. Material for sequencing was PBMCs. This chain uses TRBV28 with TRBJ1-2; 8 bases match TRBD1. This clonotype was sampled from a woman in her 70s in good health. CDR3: CASSLSPPDRAEGYTF. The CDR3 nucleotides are TGTGCCAGCAGTTTATCTCCTCCGGACAGGGCCGAGGGCTACACCTTC.